This record covers a single T cell receptor (beta chain). Its antigen is currently unknown. One junction end disagrees with the germline gene, perhaps due to a read error. The sample is drawn from a study of cytomegalovirus exposure and HLA in healthy donors. 13 Jbeta primers and 60 Vbeta primers were used for the PCR. Sequencing used immunoSEQ multiplex PCR; TCRdb keeps in-frame clones, though not all of them. The sample has 150,000 to 200,000 clones; around three quarters are singletons. Overall study results and limits: According to a later analysis, donors in an Asian-associated ancestry cluster reportedly had fewer N-insertions than the approximately 730-donor mean.

CDR3 length: 13 amino acids. CDR1 and CDR2 from the germline V gene are GTSNPN and SVGIG (reference sequence). Sequencing was done on a sample of PBMCs. V gene TRBV30 combines with J gene TRBJ1-6; the match to TRBD1 covers 7 bases. The clonotype comes from a boy aged 10-17 years in good health and CMV-seronegative. CDR3 protein: CVWRDSNNSPLHF. DNA of the CDR3: TGTGTCTGGAGGGACAGCAACAATTCACCCCTCCACTTT.